This T cell receptor (beta chain) was recovered during a study of T cell responses to AZD1222 COVID-19 vaccine. Study findings and constraints: At 160-218 and 743-854, vaccine-associated CD4 TCRs were dominant, and they spanned spike. Scientists sampled the repertoires only once the peak T cell response had passed. A mostly white British donor set with more females was recruited, and clonal diversity was possibly underestimated. The study identified only six AZD1222 recipients as seropositive at baseline.

Note on this clone: The antigen remains undetermined.

TCRdb's table, derived via immunoSEQ multiplex PCR, lists solely in-frame clones and lacks some. The table lists fewer than 200,000 clones, almost 95% of them singletons. Germline V gene sequence: CDR1 LNHNV, CDR2 YYDKDF (reference sequence). The CDR3 consists of 15 residues. Trimming stripped 0 bases from V and 3 bases from J, with 10 bases between. The gene calls are TRBV15 and TRBJ2-3; weak D call: TRBD2 (6 bases). The sample consisted of peripheral blood, taken on day 0 of AZD1222 vaccination. The source of this sequence is an adult in good health. The CDR3 reads CATSRDGRGTDTQYF. As DNA, the CDR3 is TGTGCCACCAGCAGAGACGGGAGAGGTACAGATACGCAGTATTTT.